This TCR beta chain was retrieved from a study of CD8 T cells in Susac syndrome. RNA in amounts of roughly 0.5 to 1 ug was reverse transcribed with random hexamers. TCRdb redid the calling of the immunoSEQ multiplex PCR reads with MiXCR, one entry per CDR3 protein. The sample holds some 180,000 distinct CDR3 sequences, around 96% seen once. V was clipped by 5 bases and J by 0 bases; unmatched bases: 6. Germline CDR1 is GTSNPN and CDR2 is SVGIG (reference sequence). The CDR3 is 15 amino acids. Sequencing of TCR beta covered CD8+ and CD4+ T cells obtained from blood. The authors negatively isolated CD8+ and CD4+ T cells and FACS-enriched TEMRA cells.

The chain carries TRBV30 and TRBJ2-1, with TRBD2 matching 8 bases. This clonotype originated in a human donor in good health. Sequences were obtained from CD4+ T cells from PBMCs. CDR3 sequence reads: CAWVISGNSYNEQFF. The CDR3 region has the DNA TGTGCCTGGGTAATTAGCGGGAACTCCTACAATGAGCAGTTCTTC.